Each of the 27 T cell receptor beta chains below was sequenced from the same sample in a study of shared clonotypes between healthy human individuals. Sequencing used immunoSEQ multiplex PCR; TCRdb keeps in-frame clones, though not all of them. The table has about 1 million clones, approximately 72% seen once. The sequenced sample consisted of memory CD4+ T cells sorted from blood. Stated subset: CD45RA-negative fraction. Every receptor here comes from a man younger than 35 in good health.

The chain combines TRBV7-3 with TRBJ2-6, with no clear D. This CDR3 has 15 residues. The V gene lost 1 base and the J gene lost 2 bases, with 6 bases spanning the gap. Germline V gives CDR1 SGHTA, CDR2 FQGTGA. DNA of the CDR3: TGTGCCAGCAGCTTAATTGGGGCTGGGGCCAACGTCCTGACTTTC. Its translation: CASSLIGAGANVLTF.

The chain is built from TRBV11-2 and TRBJ1-1; TRBD1 matches at 8 bases. CDR1 and CDR2 from the germline V gene are SGHAT and FQNNGV. V was pared by 3 bases and J by 4 bases, with 10 bases of the junction left unmatched. This CDR3 spans 16 amino acids. This CDR3 is CASSFGTGTGATEAFF. CDR3 nucleotides: TGTGCCAGCAGCTTCGGAACCGGGACAGGAGCCACTGAAGCTTTCTTT.

The V call is TRBV19, the J call TRBJ2-4, with 9 bases matching TRBD1. The germline V gene encodes CDR1 LNHDA and CDR2 SQIVND (reference sequence). Trimming removed 10 bases from V and 4 bases from J; junction bases left unmatched: 5. The CDR3 runs to 13 residues. CDR3 nucleotides: TGTGCCACGCGGGACAGGGCTAAAAACATTCAGTACTTC. Its protein is CATRDRAKNIQYF.

This chain links TRBV6-1 with TRBJ1-2, with TRBD1 as a possible D gene (5 bases). This CDR3 region has 14 residues. V was clipped by 1 base and J by 8 bases, with 14 bases between them. Germline CDR1 is MNHNS and CDR2 is SASEGT. The CDR3: CASSEGGGYGGYTF. In DNA form, the CDR3 reads TGTGCCAGCAGTGAAGGCGGGGGGTACGGAGGCTACACCTTC.

The V gene is TRBV28, the J gene TRBJ1-1; TRBD1 might be the D (5 bases). This CDR3 region has 11 residues. The germline V gene has CDR1 MDHEN and CDR2 SYDVKM. V was cut by 8 bases and J by 6 bases, with 10 bases left in between. This CDR3 reads CASYRMAEAFF. CDR3 coding DNA: TGTGCCAGCTACAGGATGGCTGAAGCTTTCTTT.

The chain combines TRBV29-1 with TRBJ1-2; D unclear. The CDR3 spans 12 residues. V was trimmed by 3 bases and J by 0 bases, leaving 5 bases between them. Germline lookup yields CDR1 SQVTM and CDR2 ANQGSEA. This CDR3 reads CSVDRANYGYTF. The CDR3 DNA follows: TGCAGCGTTGATCGAGCTAACTATGGCTACACCTTC.

This rearrangement joins TRBV5-1 to TRBJ1-1; D unclear. CDR1 is SGHRS, CDR2 YFSETQ, per germline. V shed 1 base and J shed 3 bases, with 10 bases lying between them. This CDR3 contains 14 residues. The CDR3 region has the DNA TGCGCCAGCAGCTTGTTTGATAGCGACACTGAAGCTTTCTTT. Translating gives CASSLFDSDTEAFF.

This chain joins TRBV6-1 and TRBJ2-1; either TRBD1 or TRBD2 may supply D (5 bases each). V shed 4 bases and J shed 4 bases, with 14 bases lying between them. Germline V gives CDR1 MNHNS, CDR2 SASEGT. The CDR3 has 15 residues. The CDR3 sequence is CASSVGRSLYNEQFF. In nucleotides, the CDR3 is TGTGCCAGCAGTGTGGGACGGTCCCTTTACAATGAGCAGTTCTTC.

CDR3 nucleotides: TGTGCCAGCAAACTGACAGGGGAAAATTCACCCCTCCACTTT. Its translation: CASKLTGENSPLHF. The chain recombines TRBV6-6 with TRBJ1-6; TRBD1 aligns across 8 bases. Trimming removed 7 bases from V and 7 bases from J; junction bases left unmatched: 6. The CDR3 extends over 14 amino acids. Germline assignment: CDR1 MNHNY and CDR2 SVGAGI (reference sequence).

This chain uses TRBV5-1 with TRBJ2-7; 8 nucleotides agree with TRBD2. With V trimmed by 0 bases and J by 5 bases, 7 bases remained unmatched. CDR1 and CDR2 (germline): SGHRS, YFSETQ. The CDR3 has 15 residues. The CDR3 reads CASSLAAGGYDEQYF. CDR3 DNA: TGCGCCAGCAGCTTGGCTGCGGGGGGTTACGACGAGCAGTACTTC.

J is TRBJ1-3 and V is TRBV27; 12 bases fit TRBD1. CDR1 and CDR2 from the germline V gene are MNHEY and SMNVEV (reference sequence). The V and J ends lost 6 bases and 4 bases, in that order; junction bases with no gene match: 4. This CDR3 spans 15 amino acids. The CDR3 DNA sequence: TGTGCCAGCAGCCGGGACAGGGGGCCGGGAAACACCATATATTTT. Translated: CASSRDRGPGNTIYF.

Remarks on this clone: Other DNA sequences within the sample encode an identical CDR3. This chain joins TRBV7-9 and TRBJ1-1; D is unresolved. The CDR3 consists of 14 residues. Per the germline V gene, CDR1 is SEHNR and CDR2 is FQNEAQ (reference sequence). The germline V and J ends were trimmed by 5 bases and 1 base, with 11 bases remaining between them. The CDR3 sequence is CASSPRRGNTEAFF. CDR3 in DNA: TGTGCCAGCAGCCCGAGGAGAGGGAACACTGAAGCTTTCTTT.

The chain couples TRBV6-5 to TRBJ2-2; tentatively, D is TRBD2 (5 bases). The CDR3 runs to 14 residues. Germline V gene sequence: CDR1 MNHEY, CDR2 SVGAGI. Trimming removed 5 bases at V and 7 bases at J, with 14 bases between. The CDR3 spells CASSRGLGGGELFF. The CDR3 DNA reads TGTGCCAGCAGTAGAGGGCTCGGCGGCGGGGAGCTGTTTTTT.

In this sample, this clone turned up a few times. Here the CDR3 DNA reads TGTGCCAGCAGCCAAGGTGGGACTAGCGGGGTGGGGGCCGGGGAGCTGTTTTTT. Translating it yields CASSQGGTSGVGAGELFF. The chain combines TRBV4-2 with TRBJ2-2; 13 bases agree with TRBD2. V lost 1 base to trimming and J lost 6 bases; unmatched junction nucleotides: 8. Germline V gives CDR1 LGHNA, CDR2 YNFKEQ. This CDR3 comprises 18 residues.

This chain links TRBV19 with TRBJ2-1, with 10 bases aligning to TRBD2. CDR3 length: 15 residues. Trimming removed 6 bases from V and 7 bases from J; junction bases left unmatched: 9. Germline CDR1 and CDR2: LNHDA and SQIVND (reference sequence). The CDR3 region has the DNA TGTGCCAGTAGCCCCCTAGCGGGGGCGGGGAATGAGCAGTTCTTC. Protein sequence: CASSPLAGAGNEQFF.

This clone was seen a single time. This chain uses TRBV6-5 with TRBJ2-3; D unclear. Germline V lookup: CDR1 MNHEY, CDR2 SVGAGI. The CDR3 loop spans 13 amino acids. V gave up 6 bases and J gave up 8 bases, with 15 bases separating them. The CDR3 bases are TGTGCCAGCAGACCCCCCCTTCTAGGTACGCAGTATTTT. It codes for CASRPPLLGTQYF.

The chain employs TRBV4-3 and TRBJ2-1; a possible D gene is TRBD1 (6 bases). The CDR3 is 13 residues long. Germline V CDR1 and CDR2: LGHNA, YSLEER. Trimming pared 3 bases from V and 10 bases from J, leaving 13 bases between. CDR3 amino acids: CASSHNRVYEQFF. CDR3 in DNA: TGCGCCAGCAGCCATAACAGGGTCTACGAGCAGTTCTTC.

This clone has at least ten counts. The chain carries TRBV29-1 and TRBJ2-4, with D maybe TRBD1 (6 bases). Germline CDR1 reads SQVTM; CDR2 reads ANQGSEA. The CDR3 runs to 11 residues. Trimming removed 7 bases from V and 7 bases from J, with 11 bases in between. The DNA for the CDR3 is TGCAGCGCATTGGGACATAACATTCAGTACTTC. Protein sequence: CSALGHNIQYF.

This chain uses TRBV21-1 with TRBJ1-1; TRBD1, the D gene given by the table, was not confirmed from the DNA. TRBV21-1 is recorded as a pseudogene. This CDR3 is 14 amino acids long. The CDR3 reads CASRRTRWDTEAFF. DNA for the CDR3: TGTGCCAGCAGACGTACCAGGTGGGACACTGAAGCTTTCTTT.

V is TRBV9 and J is TRBJ2-6; 12 bases match TRBD2. This CDR3 region has 19 residues. Germline V gives CDR1 SGDLS, CDR2 YYNGEE. With V trimmed by 3 bases and J by 1 base, 8 bases remained unmatched. CDR3 amino acids: CASSATSGGPTSGANVLTF. The DNA for the CDR3 is TGTGCCAGCAGCGCTACTAGCGGGGGGCCGACGTCTGGGGCCAACGTCCTGACTTTC.

V gene TRBV28 combines with J gene TRBJ2-1; D not resolved. V lost 1 base and J lost 0, with 13 bases in between. This CDR3 comprises 17 residues. Germline lookup yields CDR1 MDHEN and CDR2 SYDVKM. The CDR3 DNA follows: TGTGCCAGCAGTTTATCCAATCCTTTAAGCTCCTACAATGAGCAGTTCTTC. Encoded protein: CASSLSNPLSSYNEQFF.

The chain combines TRBV6-1 with TRBJ2-7; 8 nucleotides align to TRBD1. CDR1 and CDR2 (germline): MNHNS, SASEGT. The ends lost 7 bases at V and 6 bases at J; junction bases unmatched: 8. The CDR3 loop spans 13 amino acids. For the CDR3, the DNA is TGTGCCAGCACCGGACAGGGCCTCGGCGAGCAGTACTTC. This encodes CASTGQGLGEQYF.

This rearrangement joins TRBV30 to TRBJ2-6, with unresolved D. Germline CDR1 GTSNPN, CDR2 SVGIG (reference sequence). This CDR3 is 14 amino acids long. Trimming took off 5 bases at V and 1 base at J, with 9 bases between the two ends. Here the CDR3 DNA reads TGTGCCTGGGGTCTGGGATCTGGGGCCAACGTCCTGACTTTC. This translates into CAWGLGSGANVLTF.

J is TRBJ1-5 and V is TRBV18; 8 nucleotides align to TRBD1. The length of the CDR3 is 16 residues. CDR1 is KGHSH and CDR2 is LQKENI in the germline V gene. With V trimmed by 3 bases and J by 1 base, 5 bases remained unmatched. CDR3 loop: CASSPQGARSNQPQHF. For the CDR3, the DNA is TGTGCCAGCTCACCTCAGGGGGCAAGGAGCAATCAGCCCCAGCATTTT.

The rearrangement joins TRBV14 to TRBJ2-1, with D perhaps matching TRBD2 (5 bases). This CDR3 region has 13 residues. The germline V gene has CDR1 SGHDN and CDR2 FVKESK. The V end was cut by 0 bases, the J end by 10 bases, with 10 bases between. The CDR3 DNA follows: TGTGCCAGCAGCCAAGAAGGAGGCGGGGAGCAGTTCTTC. Residues: CASSQEGGGEQFF.

This chain connects TRBV6-5 to TRBJ2-5, with D possibly being TRBD1 (6 bases). There are 15 residues in the CDR3. From germline, CDR1 is MNHEY and CDR2 SVGAGI. V was trimmed by 8 bases and J by 4 bases, leaving 20 bases between them. CDR3 sequence reads: CASLPSGRGSETQYF. CDR3 DNA: TGTGCCAGCCTACCCAGTGGCAGGGGTTCAGAGACCCAGTACTTC.

This clone was observed many times. The CDR3 loop is CASGQGYTEAFF. For the CDR3, the DNA is TGTGCCAGCGGCCAGGGGTACACTGAAGCTTTCTTT. The chain is built from TRBV6-1 and TRBJ1-1; D may be TRBD1 (6 bases). There are 12 residues in the CDR3. Looked up from germline, CDR1 is MNHNS and CDR2 is SASEGT. Trimming left V 8 bases short and J 3 bases short, with 10 bases between.